The sequence of this T cell receptor beta chain was determined in a study of cytomegalovirus exposure and HLA in healthy donors (dated by TCRdb to the late 2010s). Background for the entire study: An earlier analysis of several hundred of the donors reported about 300 Gb of sequence data and 117 million unique TCR beta sequences obtained from roughly 170 million T cells. Approximately 300 gigabases of sequencing data and around 85 million unique TCR sequences made up an early release that covered 500 to 700 HLA-typed donors. Among the roughly 430 genotyped donors, under 90% belonged to the genetic ancestry cluster associated with self-reported Caucasian donors. The study was designed to test whether signatures of past pathogen exposure could be identified by cataloging public T cell receptors. The study used immunosequencing to profile the T cell repertoires of about 670 subjects and linked those repertoires to cytomegalovirus serostatus. Along with the roughly 670-subject first cohort, a separate validation cohort of over a hundred different subjects was used. To predict cytomegalovirus infection status, the study brought together high-throughput TCR immunosequencing, statistical association of individual TCRs with disease status, and machine learning. A later analysis re-analyzed previously published TCR beta repertoires from 666 donors and added high-resolution HLA genotyping to study TCR occurrence patterns. Rather than drawing on any new phenotypic data, the later analysis identified candidate immune exposures from TCR beta sequences and the way those sequences occurred across donors. An earlier analysis of 587 of the donors used high-throughput TCR beta sequencing to judge whether each TCR beta V gene segment behaved as functional or pseudogenic. Donor age, sex, ethnicity and CMV serostatus were compiled together with the repertoire data. A later genetic analysis used genome-wide SNP genotypes for about 55% of the 666 donors, treating that subset as a discovery cohort. Every repertoire in the discovery cohort had been generated on one and the same sequencing platform. HLA typing covered class I and class II loci at four-digit resolution. The number of donors typed differed by locus, with about 629-630 for A, B, C, DRB1 and DQB1, around 500 for DQA1, about 610 for DPA1, and some 470 for DPB1. About 5 DR-DQ haplotypes were handled as single units for association and clustering, since linkage in the cohort was strong. Among 398 genotyped donors of the cohort, an average of about 240,000 unique TCR beta nucleotide sequences were sequenced per donor, roughly 18% of them non-productive. General study outcomes and caveats: Some IMGT-functional V segments, including TRBV6-2 and TRBV6-3, could not be distinguished by the 87-base-pair reads and were therefore excluded. Seventeen rarely observed V segments, including chromosome 9 orphons, were excluded from the earlier analysis of 550 to 700 of the donors because counts were too low. Across donors, most TCR sequences were observed very rarely, whereas some public TCRs were present in many individuals. The authors suggested that the approach could potentially be extended to other disease states and immunological phenotypes. Because HLA typing was unavailable for some donors at each locus, only the typed subset was used in association tests. Sequencing depth was assumed to be roughly uniform across donors in the presence/absence analyses, though that assumption may not hold. In a later genetic analysis, fewer N-insertions in productive TCRs were reported among donors in an Asian-associated ancestry cluster than the approximately 710-donor mean. In both the original and validation cohorts, the classifier was reported to diagnose cytomegalovirus status with high specificity and sensitivity. Most CMV-associated TCR beta chains appeared to be HLA-restricted in a later analysis, and the HLA associations seemed to be driven largely by CMV exposure. Immune exposure information for the cohort was limited to CMV serostatus. An earlier analysis of 450 to 750 of the donors showed that most TCR beta V segments appeared in productive rearrangements either about 90% or about 30% of the time, which broadly matched IMGT annotations. In this cohort, only TCR beta chains were sequenced, and detectable features were limited by the absence of alpha or paired-chain data. In a later analysis, around 15,000 TCR beta sequences were associated with specific HLA alleles at a false discovery rate of 0.05. In vitro tests confirmed that a few of the cytomegalovirus-associated TCR beta chains recognize cytomegalovirus antigens. A further reported finding was that TCR beta sequences accurately predicted the HLA-A and HLA-B alleles for most subjects in the first cohort. A later analysis found that HLA-associated TCR beta chains were more clonally expanded and had lower generation probabilities than equally common non-associated chains. A later analysis reported that several top co-occurrence clusters appeared linked to parvovirus B19, influenza, CMV and Epstein-Barr virus. In a later analysis, the rate of TCR association differed among HLA loci, with DRB1 alleles having the most associated TCRs and HLA-C alleles having the fewest. Linkage disequilibrium might explain the correlated functional status among segregating V segments, but an unknown experimental factor could not be ruled out. An association between a missense DCLRE1C variant and V-gene and J-gene trimming of TCR beta chains was found in a later genetic analysis and replicated in an independent cohort. A cluster of highly shared sequence variants was judged likely to be a technical artifact of the sequencing pipeline. When HLA alleles, especially DR and DQ, strongly co-occurred, attributing TCR associations to individual alleles was difficult. In the study, roughly 160 TCR beta chains were listed as associated with cytomegalovirus.

Taken from cysteine to phenylalanine, the CDR3 has 13 residues. Only the CDR3 DNA stays, 39 bases, in frame from base 1. The germline V gene supplies CDR1 SGHTA and CDR2 FQGNSA. The germline ends are 5 bases apart after V is trimmed by 2 bases and J by 1 base. The protocol used for the library was the immunoSEQ multiplex PCR assay. For the multiplex PCR, a mixture combining 60 forward primers for TCR Vbeta segments and 13 reverse primers for TCR Jbeta segments was used. The CDR3 region of rearranged TCR beta genes was amplified from genomic DNA with a multiplex PCR assay. The amplified TCR beta libraries were sequenced on the Illumina HiSeq System as 87-base-pair reads. The authors' analysis ran thus. In a later analysis, roughly 80 million unique TCR beta chains were counted across the approximately 620 repertoires, and roughly 10 million of these chains were shared by at least two donors. Raw reads were error-corrected and collapsed into unique sequences with a nearest-neighbor algorithm that merged closely related sequences to remove PCR and sequencing errors. V, D and J gene segments were assigned by aligning CDR3 sequences to IMGT reference sequences. For a sequence to be retained, at least a six-nucleotide match to both a V gene segment and a J gene segment was required. A rearrangement counted as productive if the CDR3 had no stop codons and remained in frame with V and J, and every other rearrangement counted as non-productive. CDR3 was defined by IMGT convention, running from the second conserved V-encoded cysteine to the conserved J-encoded phenylalanine. In an earlier analysis of more than 550 of the donors, sequences lacking an unambiguous match to a single V gene segment were excluded. In an earlier analysis of approximately 610 of the donors, V segments were called functional above 56.7% productive rearrangements and were called segregating when the between-donor standard deviation exceeded 5%. A statistical classification framework was developed to diagnose cytomegalovirus status using the catalog of TCR beta chain sequences. V and J gene assignment, in a later analysis, came from comparing TCR nucleotide sequences with IMGT/GENE-DB human TR gene sequences. In a later analysis, CDR3 sequences and most-parsimonious VDJ recombination scenarios were assigned using the TCRdist pipeline. In a later analysis, each TCR beta chain was defined by its CDR3 amino acid sequence together with its V-gene family, and reads lacking a unique V-gene family were excluded. A later analysis removed 450 to 600 highly shared, low-generation-probability nucleotide sequences to deal with suspected cross-contamination and a sequencing artifact. For each public chain, a later analysis derived a clonal expansion index from normalized ranks of inferred template counts within each repertoire. In a later analysis, generation probabilities were computed with a VDJ recombination model fitted to out-of-frame rearrangements, and the resulting probabilities were checked against IGoR. Hypergeometric tests were used in a later analysis to score TCR-TCR, TCR-HLA and TCR-CMV co-occurrence, with a repertoire-size bias correction applied to the TCR pairs. To estimate false discovery rates, a later analysis permuted the HLA or CMV assignments 20 times. In a later analysis, co-occurring TCRs were grouped with DBSCAN, and TCRdist sequence similarity was added when clustering was performed within HLA-allele-positive subsets. Repertoires with fewer than 30,000 or more than 120,000 public chains, plus five repertoires with anomalous nucleotide sharing, were excluded from co-occurrence clustering. This immuneACCESS table, as held by TCRdb, lists in-frame sequences with V and J called but not all clones. Of the missing ones, under half trace to an unresolved V gene in checked studies; the others have no known cause. V and J calls and clone size are copied from that table; D and trimming were computed from the DNA. The sample profile shows 150,000 to 200,000 clones; approximately 85% of them were found once. About 2.5% of the sample is taken by the ten largest.

Comments on this clone: Which antigen it targets is not known. Nothing much larger sits one base from this clone, and base qualities are not available.

The cohort comprised 670 or so healthy bone marrow donors. Cohort members were all nominally healthy when sampled, although unrecorded immune exposures were likely present. The donor tested CMV seronegative and was one of the 352 seronegative cohort members. Each donor provided a peripheral blood sample, and peripheral blood mononuclear cells were used for TCR beta sequencing. The Qiagen DNeasy Blood Extraction Kit was used to extract genomic DNA from the blood cell samples. The sequence joins TRBV7-2 to TRBJ1-2; the D gene is unclear. The clonotype was recovered from a woman aged 50 to 60 in good health and CMV-seronegative. The material sequenced was PBMCs. The DNA sequence reads TGTGCCAGCAGCTTACCGGGTAACTATGGCTACACCTTC. It translates to CASSLPGNYGYTF.